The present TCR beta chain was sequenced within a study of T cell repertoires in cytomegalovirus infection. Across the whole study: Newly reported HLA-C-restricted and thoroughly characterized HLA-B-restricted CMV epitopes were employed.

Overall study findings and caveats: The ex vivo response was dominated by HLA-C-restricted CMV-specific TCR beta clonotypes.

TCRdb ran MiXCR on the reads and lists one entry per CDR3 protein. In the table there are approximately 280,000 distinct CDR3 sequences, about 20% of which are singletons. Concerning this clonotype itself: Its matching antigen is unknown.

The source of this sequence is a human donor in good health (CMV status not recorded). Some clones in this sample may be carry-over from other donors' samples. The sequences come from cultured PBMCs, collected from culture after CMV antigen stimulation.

CDR3 region: CSARLTRSEQYF. The CDR3 DNA is TGCAGTGCTCGCCTTACTAGAAGCGAGCAGTACTTC. The chain links TRBV20-1 to TRBJ2-7, with D perhaps matching TRBD2 (5 bases). The CDR3 is 12 residues long. Trimming took 5 bases from V and 6 from J, leaving 14 bases between them. The V gene's germline CDR1 is DFQATT and CDR2 SNEGSKA (reference sequence).